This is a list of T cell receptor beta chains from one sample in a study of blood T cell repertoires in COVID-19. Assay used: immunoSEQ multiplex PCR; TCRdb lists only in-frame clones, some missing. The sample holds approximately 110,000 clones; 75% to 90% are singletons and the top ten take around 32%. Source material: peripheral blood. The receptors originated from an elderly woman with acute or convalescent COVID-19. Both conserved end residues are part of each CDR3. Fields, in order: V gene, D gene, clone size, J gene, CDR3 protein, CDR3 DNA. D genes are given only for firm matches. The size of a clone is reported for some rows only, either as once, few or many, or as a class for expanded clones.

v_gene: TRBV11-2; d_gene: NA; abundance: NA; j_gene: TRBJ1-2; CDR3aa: CASSLPGKIGYTF; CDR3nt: TGTGCCAGCAGCCTTCCAGGGAAAATTGGCTACACCTTC
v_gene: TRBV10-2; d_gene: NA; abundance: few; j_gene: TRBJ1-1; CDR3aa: CASSEQRNTEAFF; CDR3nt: TGCGCCAGCAGTGAACAGAGAAACACTGAAGCTTTCTTT
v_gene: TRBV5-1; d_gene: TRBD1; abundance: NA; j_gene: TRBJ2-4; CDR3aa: CASSLTRQGVAKNIQYF; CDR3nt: TGCGCCAGCAGCTTGACCAGACAGGGTGTAGCCAAAAACATTCAGTACTTC
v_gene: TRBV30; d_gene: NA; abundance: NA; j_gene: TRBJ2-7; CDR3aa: CAWSRDYEQYF; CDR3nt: TGTGCCTGGAGCCGGGACTACGAGCAGTACTTC
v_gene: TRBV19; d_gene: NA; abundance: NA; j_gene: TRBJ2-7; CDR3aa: CASTRSDSGPYEQYF; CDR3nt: TGTGCCAGTACACGATCGGACAGTGGCCCCTACGAGCAGTACTTC
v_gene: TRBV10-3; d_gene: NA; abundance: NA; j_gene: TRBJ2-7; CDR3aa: CAISDPGHSYEQYF; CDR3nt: TGTGCCATCAGTGACCCAGGTCACTCCTACGAGCAGTACTTC
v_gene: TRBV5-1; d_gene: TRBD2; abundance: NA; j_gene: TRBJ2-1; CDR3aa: CATRLAGGPPYNEQFF; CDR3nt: TGCGCCACCCGACTAGCGGGGGGTCCCCCCTACAATGAGCAGTTCTTC
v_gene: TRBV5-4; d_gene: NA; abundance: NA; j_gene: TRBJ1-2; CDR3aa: CASSFQGQGYTF; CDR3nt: TGTGCCAGCAGCTTCCAGGGTCAAGGCTACACCTTC
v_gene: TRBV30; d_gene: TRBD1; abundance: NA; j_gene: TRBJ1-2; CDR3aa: CAWEVQGLGAGYTF; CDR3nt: TGTGCCTGGGAGGTACAGGGGCTTGGGGCTGGCTACACCTTC
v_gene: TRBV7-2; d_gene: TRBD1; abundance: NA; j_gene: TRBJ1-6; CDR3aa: CASSATGITAGNSPLHF; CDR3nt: TGTGCCAGCAGCGCGACAGGGATAACCGCCGGTAATTCACCCCTCCACTTT
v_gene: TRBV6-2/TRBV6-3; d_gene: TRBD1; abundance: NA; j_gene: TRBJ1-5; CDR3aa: CASSYSQGAFQPQHF; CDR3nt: TGTGCCAGCAGTTACAGCCAGGGGGCCTTTCAGCCCCAGCATTTT
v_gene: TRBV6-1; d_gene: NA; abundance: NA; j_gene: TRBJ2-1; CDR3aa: CASSEVSGEQFF; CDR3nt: TGTGCCAGCAGTGAAGTATCGGGTGAGCAGTTCTTC
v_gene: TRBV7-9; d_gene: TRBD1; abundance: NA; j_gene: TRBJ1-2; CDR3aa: CASSLAGVGQVRNYGYTF; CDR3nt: TGTGCCAGCAGCTTAGCGGGGGTCGGACAGGTGCGAAACTATGGCTACACCTTC
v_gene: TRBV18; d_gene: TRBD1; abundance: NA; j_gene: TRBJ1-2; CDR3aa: CASSPPGQGKGYTF; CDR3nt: TGTGCCAGCTCACCGCCGGGACAGGGTAAAGGCTACACCTTC